Each of the 22 T cell receptor beta chains below was sequenced from the same sample in a study of blood T cell repertoires in COVID-19. Clones were read by immunoSEQ multiplex PCR, and TCRdb kept only the in-frame ones, dropping some. This sample has a few hundred thousand clones, with 70% to 90% found just once. The material sequenced was peripheral blood. The receptors here all came from a woman in her forties or fifties with COVID-19, enrolled during active disease.

The chain has TRBV4-2 and TRBJ2-5, with D unresolved. The V end lost 1 base, the J end lost 5 bases, and 11 bases lay between the germline ends. The CDR3 contains 14 residues. The V gene's germline CDR1 is LGHNA and CDR2 YNFKEQ. This CDR3 reads CASSQGLTLETQYF. The CDR3 DNA reads as TGTGCCAGCAGCCAAGGGCTCACGTTGGAGACCCAGTACTTC.

The chain joins TRBV28 to TRBJ2-7; D call uncertain. Trimming took off 2 bases at V and 11 bases at J, with 10 bases between the two ends. The CDR3 is made up of 11 amino acids. Germline V gene lookup returns CDR1 MDHEN and CDR2 SYDVKM. CDR3 sequence: CASSLNRREYF. The CDR3 nucleotides are TGTGCCAGCAGTTTAAACAGAAGAGAGTACTTC.

The rearrangement links TRBV10-3 to TRBJ2-3; 11 nucleotides line up with TRBD2. Germline CDR1 is ENHRY and CDR2 is SYGVKD. V was pared by 3 bases and J by 2 bases, with 4 bases of the junction left unmatched. The CDR3 extends over 16 amino acids. CDR3 nucleotide sequence: TGTGCCATCAGTGACCCACTAGCGGGGGTCACAGATACGCAGTATTTT. Its translation: CAISDPLAGVTDTQYF.

J is TRBJ2-1 and V is TRBV24-1; 9 nucleotides match TRBD2. CDR1 is KGHDR and CDR2 is SFDVKD in the germline V gene. J lost 0 bases, V lost 3 bases, and 2 bases had no gene match. The CDR3 totals 16 residues. The DNA for the CDR3 is TGTGCCACCAGTGATCTAGCGGGGAGCTCCTACAATGAGCAGTTCTTC. Its translation is CATSDLAGSSYNEQFF.

The rearrangement joins TRBV9 to TRBJ2-7; D might be TRBD1 (6 bases). V was shortened by 4 bases and J by 4 bases, with 12 bases between the two germline ends. In germline, CDR1 is SGDLS, CDR2 YYNGEE. The length of the CDR3 is 13 residues. The chain's CDR3 is CASSRTATYEQYF. CDR3 in DNA: TGTGCCAGCAGCCGGACAGCGACTTACGAGCAGTACTTC. The whole variable domain, remainder taken from reference TRBV9 and TRBJ2-7, is DSGVTQTPKHLITATGQRVTLRCSPRSGDLSVYWYQQSLDQGLQFLIQYYNGEERAKGNILERFSAQQFPDLHSELNLSSLELGDSALYFCASSRTATYEQYFGPGTRLTVT.

This sequence joins TRBV29-1 and TRBJ1-1; 9 bases align to TRBD1. J gave up 3 bases and V 7 bases, and 6 bases lay outside the gene matches. CDR1 and CDR2 from the germline V gene are SQVTM and ANQGSEA. The CDR3 spans 13 residues. DNA of the CDR3: TGCAGCGCTGCACAGGGGGCGCACACTGAAGCTTTCTTT. It codes for CSAAQGAHTEAFF.

The chain links TRBV24-1 to TRBJ1-2; D remains unclear. The V gene lost 4 bases and the J gene lost 0 bases, with 11 bases spanning the gap. This CDR3 has 15 amino acids. The germline V gene encodes CDR1 KGHDR and CDR2 SFDVKD. Here the CDR3 reads CATSEGAAANYGYTF. The CDR3 coding sequence is TGTGCCACCAGTGAAGGAGCAGCAGCTAACTATGGCTACACCTTC.

The chain recombines TRBV3-1 (or the pseudogene TRBV3-2) with TRBJ2-7; tentatively, D is TRBD2 (5 bases). Trimming cost V 8 bases and J 0 bases, with 14 bases left between them. This CDR3 has 14 amino acids. Germline V gives CDR1 LGHDT, CDR2 YNNKEL (reference sequence). CDR3 protein: CASRPRVTSYEQYF. In DNA, the CDR3 is TGTGCCAGCCGACCGAGGGTGACCTCCTACGAGCAGTACTTC.

V usage is TRBV10-3 and J usage is TRBJ1-5; 11 bases align to TRBD1. Germline V gives CDR1 ENHRY, CDR2 SYGVKD. The V segment lost 0 bases and the J segment 0 bases; nucleotides outside the gene matches: 7. This CDR3 has 19 amino acids. CDR3 in amino acids: CAISESLAGTGGSNQPQHF. The CDR3 bases are TGTGCCATCAGTGAGTCCCTCGCCGGGACAGGGGGTAGCAATCAGCCCCAGCATTTT.

V is TRBV5-4 and J is TRBJ1-6; 8 positions match TRBD1. The CDR3 consists of 16 residues. J gave up 7 bases and V 4 bases, and 10 bases lay outside the gene matches. CDR1 and CDR2 (germline): SGHNT, YYREEE (reference sequence). CDR3 sequence: CASSTTTGTGNSPLHF. CDR3 nucleotides: TGTGCCAGCAGCACTACAACCGGGACAGGCAATTCACCCCTCCACTTT.

The rearrangement uses TRBV10-2 and TRBJ2-1, with 10 bases identical to TRBD2. The germline gives CDR1 WSHSY, CDR2 SAAADI. Trimming took 8 bases from V and 8 from J; bases not matched to a gene: 12. This CDR3 is built from 15 residues. Here the CDR3 reads CASRLTSGGADEQFF. The CDR3 DNA is TGCGCCAGCCGCCTTACCAGCGGGGGGGCTGATGAGCAGTTCTTC.

V and J are TRBV6-5 and TRBJ2-3; a weak D match, TRBD2 (5 bases). Germline V gene data show CDR1 as MNHEY and CDR2 as SVGAGI. CDR3 length: 13 residues. V shed 8 bases and J shed 0 bases, with 9 bases lying between them. The CDR3 protein is CASRGSSTDTQYF. CDR3 nucleotide sequence: TGTGCCAGCCGGGGATCTAGCACAGATACGCAGTATTTT.

The chain recombines TRBV24-1 with TRBJ2-5; 12 nucleotides match TRBD1. In germline, CDR1 is KGHDR, CDR2 SFDVKD. This CDR3 contains 16 residues. Trimming at V came to 4 bases and at J to 5 bases, leaving 7 bases not matched to a gene. In DNA form, the CDR3 reads TGTGCCACCAGTGAGGGGGACAGGGGGCGCTCGGAGACCCAGTACTTC. Translating it yields CATSEGDRGRSETQYF.

The chain couples TRBV28 to TRBJ2-7, with 11 positions matching TRBD2. CDR1 and CDR2 (germline): MDHEN, SYDVKM. Germline trimming cut 6 bases from V and 1 base from J; bases unmatched to any gene: 5. The CDR3 consists of 15 residues. CDR3 region: CASSGASGGSYEQYF. The CDR3 nucleotides are TGTGCCAGCAGCGGAGCTAGCGGGGGGTCCTACGAGCAGTACTTC.

CDR3 sequence: CASSVVDRAFTDTQYF. The CDR3 DNA follows: TGTGCCAGCAGCGTAGTGGACAGGGCATTCACAGATACGCAGTATTTT. The gene calls are TRBV9 and TRBJ2-3, with 8 bases aligning to TRBD1. Germline CDR1 SGDLS, CDR2 YYNGEE. V was pared by 0 bases and J by 2 bases, with 5 bases of the junction left unmatched. There are 16 residues in the CDR3. Complete variable domain (other parts from reference TRBV9 and TRBJ2-3): DSGVTQTPKHLITATGQRVTLRCSPRSGDLSVYWYQQSLDQGLQFLIQYYNGEERAKGNILERFSAQQFPDLHSELNLSSLELGDSALYFCASSVVDRAFTDTQYFGPGTRLTVL.

The chain recombines TRBV5-4 with TRBJ1-6; D might be TRBD1 (5 bases). This CDR3 has 15 amino acids. The V gene's germline CDR1 is SGHNT and CDR2 YYREEE (reference sequence). V was clipped by 1 base and J by 5 bases, with 10 bases between them. The CDR3 sequence: CASSLYDRDNSPLHF. CDR3 nucleotides: TGTGCCAGCAGCTTGTACGACAGAGATAATTCACCCCTCCACTTT.

In its sample, this clone was seen once. This chain uses TRBV19 with TRBJ1-6; 7 nucleotides match TRBD1. After removal of 2 bases from V and 13 bases from J, the junction contained 2 bases not matched to a gene. Germline CDR1 LNHDA, CDR2 SQIVND (reference sequence). The CDR3 runs 12 residues. The chain's CDR3 is CASSISDRPLHF. The CDR3 bases are TGTGCCAGTAGTATATCGGACAGGCCCCTCCACTTT.

The J gene is TRBJ1-2, the V gene TRBV30; the D is unclear. Trimming removed 4 bases from V and 2 bases from J, with 8 bases in between. The CDR3 spans 12 residues. CDR1 and CDR2 from the germline V gene are GTSNPN and SVGIG (reference sequence). CDR3 in amino acids: CAWIGSNYGYTF. In DNA, the CDR3 is TGTGCCTGGATCGGTTCGAACTATGGCTACACCTTC. The full variable domain, completed using reference TRBV30 and TRBJ1-2, is SQTIHQWPATLVQPVGSPLSLECTVEGTSNPNLYWYRQAAGRGLQLLFYSVGIGQISSEVPQNLSASRPQDRQFILSSKKLLLSDSGFYLCAWIGSNYGYTFGSGTRLTVV.

The V call is TRBV7-9, the J call TRBJ2-3; 7 bases agree with TRBD2. The CDR3 length is 19 residues. The V gene end was trimmed by 3 bases and the J gene end by 0 bases; junction bases not matched to a gene: 15. The germline V gene encodes CDR1 SEHNR and CDR2 FQNEAQ (reference sequence). The CDR3 loop reads CASSFSVQLSRGSTDTQYF. The CDR3 DNA follows: TGTGCCAGCAGCTTCTCGGTGCAGCTCTCGCGGGGGAGCACAGATACGCAGTATTTT.

V is TRBV5-1 and J is TRBJ2-2; 8 bases match TRBD2. CDR1 is SGHRS, CDR2 YFSETQ, per germline. The CDR3 is made up of 14 amino acids. V shed 4 bases, J shed 6 bases, and the junction held 5 bases outside the gene matches. CDR3 sequence reads: CASSVGLGAGELFF. CDR3 nucleotides: TGCGCCAGCAGCGTGGGACTAGGTGCCGGGGAGCTGTTTTTT.

J is TRBJ2-1 and V is TRBV10-1; D possibly corresponds to TRBD1 (6 bases). Trimming pared 6 bases from V and 0 bases from J, leaving 15 bases between. Germline V gives CDR1 WNHNN, CDR2 SYGVQD (reference sequence). The CDR3 extends over 16 amino acids. As DNA, the CDR3 is TGCGCCAGCAGCACGCACAGGGCGAGCTCCTACAATGAGCAGTTCTTC. Amino acids: CASSTHRASSYNEQFF.

The chain joins TRBV19 to TRBJ2-5; D is possibly TRBD1 (7 bases). Germline V gene data show CDR1 as LNHDA and CDR2 as SQIVND (reference sequence). The CDR3 covers 13 residues. The V end lost 5 bases, the J end lost 3 bases, and 10 bases lay between the germline ends. As DNA, the CDR3 is TGTGCCAGTAGTCTCAGGGGGGAAGAGACCCAGTACTTC. Translated: CASSLRGEETQYF.